The rows below give T cell receptor beta chains drawn from one sample of a study of T cell responses to AZD1222 COVID-19 vaccine. Clones were read by immunoSEQ multiplex PCR, and TCRdb kept only the in-frame ones, dropping some. The sample lists 97,000 or so clones, roughly 90% occurring once. The sequencing here drew on peripheral blood, taken on day 0 of AZD1222 vaccination. The origin of the receptors is an adult in good health. CDR3s include the opening cysteine and the closing phenylalanine or tryptophan. The order of the fields is clone size, V gene, J gene, D gene, CDR3 protein, CDR3 DNA. A D gene is named only where the DNA matches it firmly. Some rows have no size entry. The others give once, few or many, or a class for an expanded clone.

>.|TRBV9|TRBJ2-7|TRBD2
CASSVGPGLAGVSEQYF
TGTGCCAGCAGCGTAGGCCCAGGACTAGCGGGAGTATCCGAGCAGTACTTC
>.|TRBV24-1|TRBJ1-2|.
CATSDSGREPHGYTF
TGTGCCACCAGTGATTCAGGCAGGGAACCCCATGGTTACACCTTC
>.|TRBV28|TRBJ1-2|.
CASSFTFYGYTF
TGTGCCAGCAGTTTCACCTTCTATGGCTACACCTTC
>.|TRBV28|TRBJ1-6|.
CASSFGVFDSPLHF
TGTGCCAGCAGTTTCGGGGTGTTCGATTCACCCCTCCACTTT
>.|TRBV6-5|TRBJ1-6|TRBD1
CASSLTGQGISPLHF
TGTGCCAGCAGTTTGACCGGACAGGGGATTTCACCCCTCCACTTT
>.|TRBV2|TRBJ1-5|.
CASSVRGNQPQHF
TGTGCCAGCAGTGTGAGGGGTAATCAGCCCCAGCATTTT
>.|TRBV5-6|TRBJ1-5|.
CASSQAGVNQPQHF
TGTGCCAGCAGCCAAGCAGGGGTGAATCAGCCCCAGCATTTT
>.|TRBV9|TRBJ1-5|.
CASSVGQGSNQPQHF
TGTGCCAGCAGCGTAGGTCAGGGGAGCAATCAGCCCCAGCATTTT
>.|TRBV7-3|TRBJ2-1|.
CASSLMGGATYNEQFF
TGTGCCAGCAGCTTAATGGGGGGAGCCACCTACAATGAGCAGTTCTTC
>few|TRBV5-1|TRBJ2-7|TRBD2
CASREAGTSSLRYEQYF
TGCGCCAGCAGGGAAGCCGGGACTAGCAGCCTGAGATACGAGCAGTACTTC
>.|TRBV19|TRBJ2-5|TRBD1
CASSIRTGGQETQYF
TGTGCCAGTAGTATTAGGACAGGGGGCCAAGAGACCCAGTACTTC
>.|TRBV28|TRBJ1-2|.
CASSLSTGTTAAYGYTF
TGTGCCAGCAGTTTATCGACAGGAACAACTGCCGCCTATGGCTACACCTTC
>few|TRBV24-1|TRBJ2-1|TRBD2
CATSDLGTSGTSYNEQFF
TGTGCCACCAGTGATTTGGGGACTAGCGGGACCTCCTACAATGAGCAGTTCTTC
>.|TRBV14|TRBJ1-2|.
CASSRGAAGDGYTF
TGTGCCAGCAGTCGTGGGGCCGCCGGGGATGGCTACACCTTC
>.|TRBV9|TRBJ2-2|.
CASSVDSGVTNTGELFF
TGTGCCAGCAGCGTAGACAGTGGTGTGACAAACACCGGGGAGCTGTTTTTT
>.|TRBV9|TRBJ1-2|.
CASSVDQANYGYTF
TGTGCCAGCAGCGTAGATCAGGCTAACTATGGCTACACCTTC
>.|TRBV11-2|TRBJ2-7|TRBD2
CASSSLAGVSYEQYF
TGTGCCAGCAGCTCGCTAGCGGGAGTGTCCTACGAGCAGTACTTC
>.|TRBV7-9|TRBJ2-1|.
CASSLGRNEQFF
TGTGCCAGCAGCCTCGGACGGAATGAGCAGTTCTTC
>.|TRBV6-2/TRBV6-3|TRBJ2-4|.
CASSYLGVKNIQYF
TGTGCCAGCAGTTACCTTGGGGTCAAAAACATTCAGTACTTC
>.|TRBV5-1|TRBJ2-5|TRBD1
CASSPDRAQETQYF
TGCGCCAGCAGCCCGGACAGGGCTCAAGAGACCCAGTACTTC
>.|TRBV7-2|TRBJ1-3|TRBD1
CASSLTGGFSGNTIYF
TGTGCCAGCAGCTTAACAGGGGGCTTCTCTGGAAACACCATATATTTT
>.|TRBV18|TRBJ2-7|.
CASSPDSYEQYF
TGTGCCAGCTCGCCCGACTCCTACGAGCAGTACTTC
>.|TRBV10-3|TRBJ1-3|.
CAISGERGSGNTIYF
TGTGCCATCAGCGGCGAACGGGGCTCTGGAAACACCATATATTTT
>.|TRBV28|TRBJ2-5|TRBD2
CASSLLAGVGQETQYF
TGTGCCAGCAGTTTGCTAGCGGGAGTTGGGCAAGAGACCCAGTACTTC
>.|TRBV6-4|TRBJ1-3|.
CASSDPNTGRIYF
TGTGCCAGCAGTGACCCCAACACAGGGAGGATATATTTT
>.|TRBV28|TRBJ1-1|TRBD1
CASKKQGTRDTEAFF
TGTGCCAGCAAGAAACAGGGGACGAGGGACACTGAAGCTTTCTTT
>.|TRBV11-2|TRBJ1-4|.
CASSLTTGSNEKLFF
TGTGCCAGCAGCTTAACGACAGGATCCAATGAAAAACTGTTTTTT
>.|TRBV27|TRBJ2-1|.
CASRAESRSYNEQFF
TGTGCCAGCAGAGCGGAATCGCGGTCCTACAATGAGCAGTTCTTC
>.|TRBV2|TRBJ1-5|.
CASTQYGTPSNQPQHF
TGTGCCAGCACCCAATATGGCACCCCGAGCAATCAGCCCCAGCATTTT
>.|TRBV7-2|TRBJ1-5|.
CASSLAARVSNQPQHF
TGTGCCAGCAGCTTAGCGGCAAGGGTGAGCAATCAGCCCCAGCATTTT
>.|TRBV28|TRBJ2-5|.
CASSSLSGTKVQETQYF
TGTGCCAGCAGTTCGCTGTCTGGGACAAAGGTCCAAGAGACCCAGTACTTC
>.|TRBV2|TRBJ2-2|.
CASSEGGLAGELFF
TGTGCCAGCAGTGAAGGGGGACTCGCCGGGGAGCTGTTTTTT
>.|TRBV6-5|TRBJ2-1|.
CASSYRGDNEQFF
TGTGCCAGCAGTTACAGGGGAGACAATGAGCAGTTCTTC
>.|TRBV5-5|TRBJ2-4|.
CASRDTVAKNIQYF
TGTGCCAGCAGAGACACAGTAGCCAAAAACATTCAGTACTTC
>once|TRBV19|TRBJ2-1|TRBD2
CATCSGRADDDSYNEQFF
TGTGCCACCTGTAGCGGGAGGGCCGACGATGACTCCTACAATGAGCAGTTCTTC